This T cell receptor beta chain was sequenced during a study of blood T cell repertoires in COVID-19. On the study more broadly: Researchers got acute and convalescent COVID-19 samples from the United States, Italy and Spain.

Authors' methods: Amplification of reference gene primers provided the estimated nucleated cell counts. Using immunoSEQ multiplex PCR, the repertoire was profiled, and TCRdb retains in-frame clones only, with some absent. That table is the source of V, J and clone size, and D and trimming were worked out from the DNA. The profile shows about 82,000 clones, approximately 78% of them singletons. Enrolment of Seattle patients took place during active infection, and they were followed longitudinally. The CDR3 sequence is 13 residues long. The V gene lost 6 bases and the J gene lost 4 bases, with 11 bases spanning the gap. Germline V CDR1 and CDR2: SGDLS, YYNGEE.

The TCR originated in a man aged 60 to 69 with COVID-19, enrolled during active disease. The V and J genes are TRBV9 and TRBJ1-3; the D is unclear. The sample comprised peripheral blood. In DNA, the CDR3 is TGTGCCAGCAACGAGCAGGCAGGAAACACCATATATTTT. This codes for CASNEQAGNTIYF.